This T cell receptor (beta chain) was retrieved from a study of blood T cell repertoires in COVID-19. Overall study: Some COVID-19 samples were acute and others convalescent; all came from the United States, Italy and Spain. Sources were T cells, B-cell-depleted T cells, or PBMCs; the material itself was cDNA or gDNA.

Trimming took 4 bases from V and 5 from J, leaving 13 bases between them. The CDR3 is 15 residues long. Germline CDR1 is SGHNT and CDR2 is YYREEE (reference sequence). Per the original methods: Reference gene primer amplification gave nucleated cell count estimates. TCRdb keeps only in-frame clones here, not all; method: immunoSEQ multiplex PCR. V and J calls and clone size come straight from that table; D and trimming were deduced from the DNA. There are some 180,000 clones in the sample; more than 75% occur only once, and approximately 2.1% lies in the top ten. The chain is built from TRBV5-4 and TRBJ1-6, with D uncertain. The specimen was peripheral blood. This clonotype was sampled from a man aged 45-65 years who had recovered from COVID-19. The DNA of the CDR3 is TGTGCCAGCAGCCCCCGCGGGCGGGATAATTCACCCCTCCACTTT. Translation: CASSPRGRDNSPLHF. Based on the CDR3 plus reference TRBV5-4 and TRBJ1-6, the full variable domain is ETGVTQSPTHLIKTRGQQVTLRCSSQSGHNTVSWYQQALGQGPQFIFQYYREEENGRGNFPPRFSGLQFPNYSSELNVNALELDDSALYLCASSPRGRDNSPLHFGNGTRLTVT.